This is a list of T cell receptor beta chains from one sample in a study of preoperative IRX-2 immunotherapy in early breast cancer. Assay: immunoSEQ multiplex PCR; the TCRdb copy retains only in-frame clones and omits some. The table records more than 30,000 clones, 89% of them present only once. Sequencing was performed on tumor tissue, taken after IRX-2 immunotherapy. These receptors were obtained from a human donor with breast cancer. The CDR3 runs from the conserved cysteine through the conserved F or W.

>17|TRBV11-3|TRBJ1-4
CASSRSHKQGTNEKLFF
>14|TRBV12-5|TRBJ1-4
CASGYGTVNEKLFF
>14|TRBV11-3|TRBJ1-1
CASSQVLGNTEAFF
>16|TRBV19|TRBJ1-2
CASSPGSAGDGYGYTF
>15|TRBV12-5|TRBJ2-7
CASGTIRGPSYEQYF
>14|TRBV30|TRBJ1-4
CAWSGRARDEKLFF
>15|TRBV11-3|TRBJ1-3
CASSNGQHSGNTIYF
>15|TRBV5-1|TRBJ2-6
CASSGGGTGANVLTF
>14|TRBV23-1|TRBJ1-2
CASSQPGQPYGYTF
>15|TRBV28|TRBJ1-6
CASSSPGQGDSPLHF
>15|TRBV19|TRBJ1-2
CASSIAQGVNYGYTF
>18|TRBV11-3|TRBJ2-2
CASSLETLAGGGTGELFF
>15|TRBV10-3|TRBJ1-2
CAISEGDGSWSGYTF
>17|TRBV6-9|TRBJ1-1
CASRQFDRGFMNTEAFF
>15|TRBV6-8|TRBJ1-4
CASSYPQDRSEKLFF
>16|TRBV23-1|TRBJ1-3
CASSLERTGGGNTIYF
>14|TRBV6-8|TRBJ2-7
CASSYSVGWGEQYF